The 20 T cell receptor beta chains listed next were all sequenced from one sample in a study of T cells expressing NK-cell markers. Using the 5' RACE reads, TCRdb records one entry per CDR3 protein without DNA. The data include about 550,000 distinct CDR3 sequences; the top ten clones carry 3% to 4.5%. The sequenced material came from blood T cells: a sorted CD56 or NKG2C T cell subset, CD4+ or CD8+ T cells, or bulk PBMC T cells (not recorded which). The origin of the receptors is a man between 18 and 35 years old in good health.

The chain carries TRBV7-6 and TRBJ2-1; the D gene TCRdb calls, TRBD1, cannot be checked with no DNA. There are 15 residues in the CDR3. CDR1 is SGHVS and CDR2 is FNYEAQ in the germline V gene. The CDR3 here is CASSQDISGYNEQFF.

V usage is TRBV24-1 and J usage is TRBJ2-3; TCRdb picks TRBD1, but there is no DNA to check that call. This CDR3 is 14 amino acids long. The germline CDR1 and CDR2 sequences are KGHDR and SFDVKD. The CDR3 loop reads CATSDWAGTDTQYF.

J is TRBJ2-3 and V is TRBV9; TCRdb selects TRBD2, and the lack of DNA leaves this call unchecked. The CDR3 consists of 13 residues. Germline CDR1 reads SGDLS; CDR2 reads YYNGEE. The CDR3 is CASSVEALAEQYF.

The J gene is TRBJ2-1, the V gene TRBV12-3 or TRBV12-4. CDR3 size: 15 residues. This chain's CDR3 is CASSLAGGPDNEQFF.

The rearrangement joins TRBV10-2 to TRBJ1-5. Germline V lookup: CDR1 WSHSY, CDR2 SAAADI. This CDR3 is built from 14 residues. The CDR3 spells CASSEQPLSQPQHF.

This chain uses TRBV25-1 with TRBJ2-1; with no DNA, the TCRdb D assignment of TRBD1 cannot be verified. There are 16 residues in the CDR3. CDR1 and CDR2 from the germline V gene are MGHDK and SYGVNS. The CDR3 spells CASSDPQPGQGAYEFF. The whole variable domain, filled in from reference TRBV25-1 and TRBJ2-1, reads EADIYQTPRYLVIGTGKKITLECSQTMGHDKMYWYQQDPGMELHLIHYSYGVNSTEKGDLSSESTVSRIRTEHFPLTLESARPSHTSQYLCASSDPQPGQGAYEFFGPGTRLTVL.

The rearrangement links TRBV28 to TRBJ2-7. CDR1 is MDHEN, CDR2 SYDVKM, per germline. There are 14 residues in the CDR3. The CDR3 protein is CASSLFGSSYEQYF.

This chain links TRBV15 with TRBJ2-3; TCRdb's D call of TRBD2 is untestable without DNA. This CDR3 region has 18 residues. Germline V gene sequence: CDR1 LNHNV, CDR2 YYDKDF (reference sequence). CDR3 residues: CATSRTQTSGSSTDTQYF.

The V and J genes are TRBV2 and TRBJ2-1; TCRdb returns TRBD1, unconfirmable since there is no DNA. CDR1 and CDR2 from the germline V gene are SNHLY and FYNNEI. The CDR3 runs to 13 residues. The CDR3 loop reads CASTPGTNNEQFF. Together with reference TRBV2 and TRBJ2-1, the CDR3 gives the full variable domain: EPEVTQTPSHQVTQMGQEVILRCVPISNHLYFYWYRQILGQKVEFLVSFYNNEISEKSEIFDDQFSVERPDGSNFTLKIRSTKLEDSAMYFCASTPGTNNEQFFGPGTRLTVL.

The chain uses TRBV19 and TRBJ2-1. Per germline, CDR1 LNHDA and CDR2 SQIVND (reference sequence). CDR3 size: 11 residues. CDR3 sequence: CASMWWNEQFF.

The chain recombines TRBV24-1 with TRBJ1-2. Germline V lookup: CDR1 KGHDR, CDR2 SFDVKD. The CDR3 contains 13 residues. CDR3 in amino acids: CATSEGLQRGYTF.

The genes are TRBV3-1 and TRBJ2-1; lacking DNA, the TRBD2 call made by TCRdb goes unchecked. The germline CDR1 and CDR2 sequences are LGHDT and YNNKEL (reference sequence). There are 13 residues in the CDR3. Here the CDR3 reads CASSQASRTEQFF.

V usage is TRBV4-3 and J usage is TRBJ1-2. Germline lookup yields CDR1 LGHNA and CDR2 YSLEER. The CDR3 contains 15 residues. The CDR3 region is CASSQEGRGGYGYTF.

The chain uses TRBV7-7 and TRBJ2-1; TCRdb gives TRBD2 as the D gene, but with no DNA this cannot be confirmed. This CDR3 has 17 residues. From germline, CDR1 is SSHAT and CDR2 FNYEAQ (reference sequence). The chain's CDR3 is CASSLGEVGGTRNEQFF.

The V and J genes are TRBV4-2 and TRBJ2-1; TCRdb designates TRBD1, a call that cannot be tested without DNA. Germline CDR1 reads LGHNA; CDR2 reads YNFKEQ. This CDR3 contains 16 residues. CDR3 region: CASSQGTGNSYNEQFF.

The chain carries TRBV27 and TRBJ1-1; there is no DNA to check the TCRdb D call of TRBD1. The CDR3 runs to 14 residues. Looked up from germline, CDR1 is MNHEY and CDR2 is SMNVEV (reference sequence). The CDR3 here is CASSRQGGWTEAFF.

The chain employs TRBV12-3 or TRBV12-4 and TRBJ1-2. The length of the CDR3 is 12 residues. This CDR3 reads CASSSSQYGYTF.

The J gene is TRBJ1-1, the V gene TRBV29-1; TCRdb indicates TRBD1, and absent DNA this call remains unverified. CDR1 is SQVTM and CDR2 is ANQGSEA in the germline V gene. This CDR3 has 15 amino acids. The CDR3 sequence is CSVEAFRQVNTEAFF.

This chain links TRBV4-2 with TRBJ2-5; there is no DNA to check the TCRdb D call of TRBD1. Germline values: CDR1 LGHNA, CDR2 YNFKEQ. The CDR3 sequence is 17 residues long. The CDR3 sequence is CASSQVGRQEHQETQYF.

J is TRBJ2-5 and V is TRBV3-1; TCRdb lists TRBD2, though no DNA is available to test this call. The CDR3 contains 16 residues. Germline assignment: CDR1 LGHDT and CDR2 YNNKEL (reference sequence). CDR3 sequence reads: CASSQILAGVGETQYF.